This is a list of T cell receptor beta chains from one sample in a study of T cells after posttransplantation cyclophosphamide. The repertoire was sequenced with immunoSEQ multiplex PCR; TCRdb's copy has only in-frame clones and lacks some. This table holds 40,000 to 60,000 clones with no singletons; the top ten claim 2.2%. The specimen sequenced was PBMCs. All receptors come from a man aged 35 to 55 in good health, CMV-negative, and a related stem cell transplant donor. Both conserved end residues are part of each CDR3. D genes are given only for firm matches. Only some rows state a clone size, as once, few, many or a class for expanded clones.

j_call,v_call,clone_size,d_call,cdr3_aa,cdr3_nt
TRBJ2-1,TRBV9,many,NA,CASSVVADNEQFF,TGTGCCAGCAGCGTAGTGGCAGACAATGAGCAGTTCTTC
TRBJ1-1,TRBV9,many,NA,CASSVGSWGGANTEAFF,TGTGCCAGCAGCGTAGGTTCGTGGGGGGGCGCGAACACTGAAGCTTTCTTT
TRBJ2-7,TRBV7-2,many,TRBD2,CASSFGPRGGRVYEQYF,TGTGCCAGCAGCTTCGGCCCCCGCGGCGGGAGGGTCTACGAGCAGTACTTC
TRBJ1-1,TRBV20-1,many,TRBD1,CSARVGQRAFF,TGCAGTGCTAGAGTGGGACAGCGGGCTTTCTTT
TRBJ2-7,TRBV25-1,many,NA,CASSDLTGSYEQYF,TGTGCCAGCAGTGATCTAACCGGGAGCTACGAGCAGTACTTC
TRBJ1-6,TRBV7-2,NA,NA,CASSFQRQRNSPLHF,TGTGCCAGCAGCTTCCAGAGGCAACGGAATTCACCCCTCCACTTT
TRBJ1-1,TRBV5-5,many,NA,CASSFPGTFNTEAFF,TGTGCCAGCAGTTTCCCCGGGACATTTAACACTGAAGCTTTCTTT
TRBJ1-1,TRBV13,many,NA,CASSLGHTNTEAFF,TGTGCCAGCAGCTTAGGGCACACGAACACTGAAGCTTTCTTT
TRBJ2-2,TRBV28,many,NA,CASSSPWSGVLFDPPTGELFF,TGTGCCAGCAGTTCCCCGTGGTCAGGGGTTCTTTTCGATCCACCCACCGGGGAGCTGTTTTTT
TRBJ2-7,TRBV2,many,TRBD1,CATGTGGSYEQYF,TGTGCCACCGGGACAGGGGGTTCCTACGAGCAGTACTTC
TRBJ2-3,TRBV27,many,NA,CASSLGGASTDTQYF,TGTGCCAGCAGTTTGGGCGGGGCGAGCACAGATACGCAGTATTTT
TRBJ2-2,TRBV6-5,many,NA,CASSYVRQINTGELFF,TGTGCCAGCAGTTACGTACGACAGATAAACACCGGGGAGCTGTTTTTT
TRBJ2-2,TRBV5-6,many,TRBD2,CASSSELAGDTGELFF,TGTGCCAGCAGCTCGGAACTAGCGGGAGACACCGGGGAGCTGTTTTTT
TRBJ2-7,TRBV7-6,many,TRBD1,CASSLGTGLSYEQYF,TGTGCCAGCAGCTTAGGGACAGGACTCTCCTACGAGCAGTACTTC
TRBJ1-2,TRBV6-5,few,NA,CATRKEGGSYGYTF,TGTGCCACCAGGAAAGAGGGTGGCAGCTATGGCTACACCTTC
TRBJ2-7,TRBV7-2,many,TRBD2,CASSLVAGIYEQYF,TGTGCCAGCAGCTTAGTAGCGGGAATTTACGAGCAGTACTTC
TRBJ2-1,TRBV6-5,many,NA,CASGSLGYNEQFF,TGTGCCAGCGGATCACTAGGCTACAATGAGCAGTTCTTC